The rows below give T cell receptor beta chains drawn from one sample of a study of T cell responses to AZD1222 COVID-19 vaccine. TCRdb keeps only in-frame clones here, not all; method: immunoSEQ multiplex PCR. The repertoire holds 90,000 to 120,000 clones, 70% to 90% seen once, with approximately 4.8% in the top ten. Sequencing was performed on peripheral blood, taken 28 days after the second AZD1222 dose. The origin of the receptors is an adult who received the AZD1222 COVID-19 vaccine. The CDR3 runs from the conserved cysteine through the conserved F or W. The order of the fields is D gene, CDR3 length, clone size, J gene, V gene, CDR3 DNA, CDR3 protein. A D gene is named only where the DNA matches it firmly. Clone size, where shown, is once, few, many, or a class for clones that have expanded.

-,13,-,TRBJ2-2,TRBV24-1,TGTGCCACCAGATACAGGGAGGCCGGGGAGCTGTTTTTT,CATRYREAGELFF
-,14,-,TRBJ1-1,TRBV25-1,TGTGCCAGCAGTCCCTGGATAGGGGTTACTGAAGCTTTCTTT,CASSPWIGVTEAFF
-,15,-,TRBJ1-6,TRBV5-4,TGTGCCAGCAGCCCGGGCCACTCCTATAATTCACCCCTCCACTTT,CASSPGHSYNSPLHF
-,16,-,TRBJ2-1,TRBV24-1,TGTGCCACCAGTGTGGGGACCGAATTGGGCTACAATGAGCAGTTCTTC,CATSVGTELGYNEQFF
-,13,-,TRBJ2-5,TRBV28,TGTGCCAGCTCTACACCGGGCGGGGAGACCCAGTACTTC,CASSTPGGETQYF
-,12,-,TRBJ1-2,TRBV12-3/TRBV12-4,TGTGCCAGCAGTTTCGGCAGTCATGGCTACACCTTC,CASSFGSHGYTF
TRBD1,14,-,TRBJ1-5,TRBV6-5,TGTGCCAGCAGTAGACAGGGGACTTATCAGCCCCAGCATTTT,CASSRQGTYQPQHF
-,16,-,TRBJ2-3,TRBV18,TGTGCCAGCTCACCAAGGCAGGTCGTAGTCACAGATACGCAGTATTTT,CASSPRQVVVTDTQYF
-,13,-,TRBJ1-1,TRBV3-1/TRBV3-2,TGTGCCAGCAGCCAAGGACGAGGCACTGAAGCTTTCTTT,CASSQGRGTEAFF
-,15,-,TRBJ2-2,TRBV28,TGTGCCAGCAGCAAACTGACAGGGAACACCGGGGAGCTGTTTTTT,CASSKLTGNTGELFF
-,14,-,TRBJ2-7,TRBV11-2,TGTGCCAGCAGCTTAGAAGGGGAAACCTACGAGCAGTACTTC,CASSLEGETYEQYF
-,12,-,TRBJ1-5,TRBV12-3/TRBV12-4,TGTGCCAGCAGCCCGATGGCCCAGCCCCAGCATTTT,CASSPMAQPQHF
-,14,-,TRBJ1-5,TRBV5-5,TGTGCCAGCAGCTGGATTGACAGTAATCAGCCCCAGCATTTT,CASSWIDSNQPQHF
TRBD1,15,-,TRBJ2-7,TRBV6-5,TGTGCCAGCAGCTTCTTGGGACAGACAAACTACGAGCAGTACTTC,CASSFLGQTNYEQYF
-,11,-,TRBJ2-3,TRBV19,TGTGCCAGTCTCTCTGGAGATACGCAGTATTTT,CASLSGDTQYF
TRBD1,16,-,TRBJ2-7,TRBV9,TGTGCCAGCAGCGTAGCTTACGGGACAGGGACCTACGAGCAGTACTTC,CASSVAYGTGTYEQYF
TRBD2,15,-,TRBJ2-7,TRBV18,TGTGCCAGCTCACCGCCTAGCGGGGCCACCTACGAGCAGTACTTC,CASSPPSGATYEQYF
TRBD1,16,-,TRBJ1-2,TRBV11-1,TGTGCCAGCAGCTCCCTTTGGACAGGGCCTAACTATGGCTACACCTTC,CASSSLWTGPNYGYTF
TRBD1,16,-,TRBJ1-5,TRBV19,TGTGCCAGTAGTATAGTTAAAGGGACAGGCAATCAGCCCCAGCATTTT,CASSIVKGTGNQPQHF
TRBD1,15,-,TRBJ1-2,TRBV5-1,TGCGCCAGCACCTACAATCCACAGGGGAACTATGGCTACACCTTC,CASTYNPQGNYGYTF
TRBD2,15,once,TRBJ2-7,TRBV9,TGTGCCAGCAGCTTGACTAGCGGGGGTTCCTACGAGCAGTACTTC,CASSLTSGGSYEQYF
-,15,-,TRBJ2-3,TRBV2,TGTGCCAGCAGACGGAAATGGGCGCCCACAGATACGCAGTATTTT,CASRRKWAPTDTQYF
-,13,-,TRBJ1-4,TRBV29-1,TGCAGCGTTCAGGTGACCGTAAATGAAAAACTGTTTTTT,CSVQVTVNEKLFF
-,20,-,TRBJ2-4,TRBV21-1,TGTGCCAGCCGCCAAACTGCGGGGGCCCTAGCGGGGGGAGCCAAAAACATTCAGTACTTC,CASRQTAGALAGGAKNIQYF
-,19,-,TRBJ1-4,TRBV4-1,TGCGCCAGCAGCCTTCTTAGCCCAGGTCTTACTGCAACTAATGAAAAACTGTTTTTT,CASSLLSPGLTATNEKLFF
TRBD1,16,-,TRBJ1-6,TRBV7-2,TGTGCCAGCAGCCCCCTGGGGACAGGGGGTAATTCACCCCTCCACTTT,CASSPLGTGGNSPLHF
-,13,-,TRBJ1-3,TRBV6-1,TGTGCCAGCACGGAGCGCATTGGAAACACCATATATTTT,CASTERIGNTIYF
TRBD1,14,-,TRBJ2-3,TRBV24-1,TGTGCCACCAGTGCCGACAGGGTAACAGATACGCAGTATTTT,CATSADRVTDTQYF
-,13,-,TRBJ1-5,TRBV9,TGTGCCAGCGGATACAGGGATAACCAGCCCCAGCATTTT,CASGYRDNQPQHF
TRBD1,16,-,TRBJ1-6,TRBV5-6,TGTGCCAGCAGCGTCACAGGGGGCTCCTATAATTCACCCCTCCACTTT,CASSVTGGSYNSPLHF
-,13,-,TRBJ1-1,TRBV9,TGTGCCAGCAGCGTAGACCCAGACACTGAAGCTTTCTTT,CASSVDPDTEAFF
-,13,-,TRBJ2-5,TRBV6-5,TGTGCCAGCAGACCAGGAGTCGGGGAGACCCAGTACTTC,CASRPGVGETQYF
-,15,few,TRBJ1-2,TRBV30,TGTGCCTGGAGTGTACCAAGGAGAAACCCGGATGGCTACACCTTC,CAWSVPRRNPDGYTF
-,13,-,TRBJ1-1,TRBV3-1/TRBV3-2,TGTGCCAGCAGCCAGGCCTTGAACACTGAAGCTTTCTTT,CASSQALNTEAFF
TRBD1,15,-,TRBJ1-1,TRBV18,TGTGCCAGCTCAATTCGGACAGGGGGGAACACTGAAGCTTTCTTT,CASSIRTGGNTEAFF
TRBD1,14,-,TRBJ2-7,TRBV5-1,TGCGCCAGCAGAACCGGGACAGGGGGGAACGAGCAGTACTTC,CASRTGTGGNEQYF
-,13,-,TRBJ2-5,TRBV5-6,TGTGCCACCGGTAGGCGGGATGCCGAGACCCAGTACTTC,CATGRRDAETQYF
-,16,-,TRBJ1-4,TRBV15,TGTGCCACCAGCAGAGATGGCTATGGTTGGAGGACGGAACTGTTTTTT,CATSRDGYGWRTELFF
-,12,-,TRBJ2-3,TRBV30,TGTGCCTGGAGTGTAAATGCCTATACGCAGTATTTT,CAWSVNAYTQYF
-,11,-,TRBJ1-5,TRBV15,TGTGCCACCAGTGGCAATCAGCCCCAGCATTTT,CATSGNQPQHF
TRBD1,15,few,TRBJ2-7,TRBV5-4,TGTGCCAGCAGCTTGGGACAGGGTGGAGCCTACGAGCAGTACTTC,CASSLGQGGAYEQYF
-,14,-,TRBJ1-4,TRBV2,TGTGCCAGCAGTGAAGTGTCCGTGGAGGAAAAACTGTTTTTT,CASSEVSVEEKLFF
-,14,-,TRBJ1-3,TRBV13,TGTGCCAGCAGCTATGAAGCCTCTGGAAACACCATATATTTT,CASSYEASGNTIYF
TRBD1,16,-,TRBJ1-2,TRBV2,TGTGCCAGCAGTGAAGCCGGCGGGGGACAGGCCTATGGCTACACCTTC,CASSEAGGGQAYGYTF
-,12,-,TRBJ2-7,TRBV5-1,TGCGCCAGCAGCTTGACGTCCTACGAGCAGTACTTC,CASSLTSYEQYF
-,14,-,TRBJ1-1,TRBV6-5,TGTGCCAGCAGTTATGGGTACTTGAACACTGAAGCTTTCTTT,CASSYGYLNTEAFF
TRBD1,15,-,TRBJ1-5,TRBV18,TGTGCCAGCTCACCACCGGGACAGGGCAATCAGCCCCAGCATTTT,CASSPPGQGNQPQHF
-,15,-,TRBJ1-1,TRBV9,TGTGCCAGCAGCCCCAGGGCCCTAATGAACACTGAAGCTTTCTTT,CASSPRALMNTEAFF
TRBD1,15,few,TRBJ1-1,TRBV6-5,TGTGCCAGCCGGGGACAGGGGGCCGGGAACACTGAAGCTTTCTTT,CASRGQGAGNTEAFF
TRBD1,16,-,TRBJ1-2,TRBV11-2,TGTGCCAGCAGCTCCCCCGGGACAGTCGGCAGCTATGGCTACACCTTC,CASSSPGTVGSYGYTF
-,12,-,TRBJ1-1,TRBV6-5,TGTGCCAGCAGTAGAGGGCGGACTGAAGCTTTCTTT,CASSRGRTEAFF
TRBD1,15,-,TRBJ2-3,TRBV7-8,TGTGCCAGCAGCCTGCTTTCAGGGGGAGCAGATACGCAGTATTTT,CASSLLSGGADTQYF
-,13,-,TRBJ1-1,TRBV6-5,TGTGCCAGCAATCGGCACCTCTCCACTGAAGCTTTCTTT,CASNRHLSTEAFF